Below, one T cell receptor beta chain is given with its context. V was pared by 2 bases and J by 1 base, with 5 bases between. The CDR3 sequence is 13 residues long. Germline CDR1 MNHEY, CDR2 SVGEGT. Measured with immunoSEQ multiplex PCR; TCRdb has only the in-frame clones, and not every one. Of tens of thousands of clones listed, roughly 80% are singletons. This entry is derived from a study of T cell responses to AZD1222 COVID-19 vaccine. The gene calls are TRBV6-2 or TRBV6-3 and TRBJ1-1; no clear D gene. Sequencing used peripheral blood, obtained 28 days after the second AZD1222 dose. This TCR came from an adult who received the AZD1222 COVID-19 vaccine. The CDR3 nucleotides are TGTGCCAGCAGTTACAGGACGAACACTGAAGCTTTCTTT. It translates to CASSYRTNTEAFF.